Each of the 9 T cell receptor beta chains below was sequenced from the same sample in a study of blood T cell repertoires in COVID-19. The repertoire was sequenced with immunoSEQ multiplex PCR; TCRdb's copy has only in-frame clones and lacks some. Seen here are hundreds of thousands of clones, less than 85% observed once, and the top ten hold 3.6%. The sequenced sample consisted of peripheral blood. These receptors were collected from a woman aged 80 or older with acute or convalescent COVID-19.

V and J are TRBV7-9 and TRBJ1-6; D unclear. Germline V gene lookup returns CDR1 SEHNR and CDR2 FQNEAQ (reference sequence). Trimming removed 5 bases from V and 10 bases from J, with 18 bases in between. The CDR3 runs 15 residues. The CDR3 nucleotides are TGTGCCAGCAGCCCAGAAAGAGGCCCGGGGTCACCCCTCCACTTT. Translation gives CASSPERGPGSPLHF.

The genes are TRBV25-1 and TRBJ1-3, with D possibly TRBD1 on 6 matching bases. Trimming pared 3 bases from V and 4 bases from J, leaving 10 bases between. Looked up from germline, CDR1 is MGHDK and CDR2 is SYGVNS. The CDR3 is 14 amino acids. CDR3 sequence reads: CASSDPGDGNTIYF. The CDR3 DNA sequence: TGTGCCAGCAGTGATCCAGGGGACGGAAACACCATATATTTT.

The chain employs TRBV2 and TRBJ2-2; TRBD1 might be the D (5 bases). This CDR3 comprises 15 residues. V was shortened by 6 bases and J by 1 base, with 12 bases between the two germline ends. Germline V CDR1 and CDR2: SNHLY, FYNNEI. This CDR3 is CASRVGQGNTGELFF. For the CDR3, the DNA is TGTGCCAGCAGGGTAGGGCAGGGGAACACCGGGGAGCTGTTTTTT. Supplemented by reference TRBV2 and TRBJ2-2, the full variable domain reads EPEVTQTPSHQVTQMGQEVILRCVPISNHLYFYWYRQILGQKVEFLVSFYNNEISEKSEIFDDQFSVERPDGSNFTLKIRSTKLEDSAMYFCASRVGQGNTGELFFGEGSRLTVL.

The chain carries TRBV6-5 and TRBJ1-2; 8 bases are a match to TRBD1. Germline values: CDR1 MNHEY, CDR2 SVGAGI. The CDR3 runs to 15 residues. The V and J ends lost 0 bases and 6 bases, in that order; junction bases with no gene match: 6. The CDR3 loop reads CASSYSGQGSDGYTF. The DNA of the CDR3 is TGTGCCAGCAGTTACTCCGGACAGGGTAGTGATGGCTACACCTTC.

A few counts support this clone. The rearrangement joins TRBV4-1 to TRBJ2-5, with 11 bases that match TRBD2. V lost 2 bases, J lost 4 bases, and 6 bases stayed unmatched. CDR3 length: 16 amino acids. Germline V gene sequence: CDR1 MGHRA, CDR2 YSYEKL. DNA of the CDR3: TGCGCCAGCAGCCAATTAGGGCTAGCGGGGGGAGAGACCCAGTACTTC. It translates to CASSQLGLAGGETQYF.

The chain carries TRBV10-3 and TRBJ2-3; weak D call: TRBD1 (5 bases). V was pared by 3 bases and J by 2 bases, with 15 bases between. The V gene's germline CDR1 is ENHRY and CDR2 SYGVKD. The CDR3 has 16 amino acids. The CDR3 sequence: CAISDLGEHYTDTQYF. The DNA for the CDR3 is TGTGCCATCAGTGATTTAGGGGAACACTACACAGATACGCAGTATTTT.

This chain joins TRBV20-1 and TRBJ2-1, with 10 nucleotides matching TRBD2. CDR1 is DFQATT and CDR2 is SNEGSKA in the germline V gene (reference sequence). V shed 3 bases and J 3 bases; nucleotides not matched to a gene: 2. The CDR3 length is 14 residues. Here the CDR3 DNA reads TGCAGTGCTAGTGAGCGGGGGGGCTACAATGAGCAGTTCTTC. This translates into CSASERGGYNEQFF.

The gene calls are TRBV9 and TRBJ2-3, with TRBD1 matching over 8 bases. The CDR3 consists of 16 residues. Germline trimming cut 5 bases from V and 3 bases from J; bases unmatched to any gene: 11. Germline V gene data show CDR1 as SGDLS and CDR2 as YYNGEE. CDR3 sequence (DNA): TGTGCCAGCAGTTACTTGACAGGGGATTTGACAGATACGCAGTATTTT. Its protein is CASSYLTGDLTDTQYF. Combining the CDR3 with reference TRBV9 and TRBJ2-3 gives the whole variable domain DSGVTQTPKHLITATGQRVTLRCSPRSGDLSVYWYQQSLDQGLQFLIQYYNGEERAKGNILERFSAQQFPDLHSELNLSSLELGDSALYFCASSYLTGDLTDTQYFGPGTRLTVL.

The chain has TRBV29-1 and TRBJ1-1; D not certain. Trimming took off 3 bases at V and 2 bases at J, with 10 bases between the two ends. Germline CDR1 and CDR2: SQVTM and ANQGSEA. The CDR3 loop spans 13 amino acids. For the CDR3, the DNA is TGCAGCGTTGATGCGGCACCTAACACTGAAGCTTTCTTT. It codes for CSVDAAPNTEAFF.